Presented here are 27 T cell receptor beta chains from one specimen sequenced in a study of Graves' ophthalmopathy and Graves' hyperthyroidism. The authors amplified TCR beta CDR3 regions, and they did so from RNA transcripts for repertoire sequencing. First-round RT-PCR relied on HTBI primers, and a second-round multiplex PCR came next. TCRdb used MiXCR to reprocess the multiplex PCR reads, holding one entry per CDR3 protein. The top ten clones hold more than 2.5% of a sample with a few hundred thousand distinct CDR3 sequences, over 20% of them seen once. The sequencing input was peripheral blood. The receptors come from a woman aged 18-35 years with stable Graves' hyperthyroidism.

This clonotype has ten or more counts. The gene calls are TRBV12-3 or TRBV12-4 and TRBJ2-7; 7 nucleotides line up with TRBD1. This CDR3 contains 14 residues. The junction had 11 bases not matched to a gene; V was cut back by 7 bases and J by 5 bases. Here the CDR3 reads CASTSRDRGNEQYF. CDR3 in DNA: TGTGCCAGCACCTCCAGGGACAGAGGGAACGAGCAGTACTTC.

This clonotype has at least ten counts. The J gene is TRBJ2-7, the V gene TRBV3-1; no reliable D call. Germline CDR1 reads LGHDT; CDR2 reads YNNKEL (reference sequence). The V gene lost 1 base and the J gene lost 4 bases, with 8 bases spanning the gap. The CDR3 is 13 amino acids. In nucleotides, the CDR3 is TGTGCCAGCAGCCAAGCATCTAGATACGAGCAGTACTTC. Amino acids: CASSQASRYEQYF.

This clonotype was recorded at least ten times. The chain has TRBV20-1 and TRBJ2-7, with 13 bases aligning to TRBD2. The V segment lost 6 bases and the J segment 9 bases; nucleotides outside the gene matches: 14. CDR3 size: 15 residues. Germline lookup yields CDR1 DFQATT and CDR2 SNEGSKA (reference sequence). The CDR3 protein is CSAPTGTSGAGGQYF. The DNA for the CDR3 is TGCAGTGCCCCGACCGGGACTAGCGGGGCCGGGGGGCAGTACTTC.

This rearrangement joins TRBV12-3 or TRBV12-4 to TRBJ2-5; TRBD1 might be the D (6 bases). CDR3 length equals 14 residues. Between the trimmed V and J ends, which lost 3 bases and 3 bases, there was a span of 11 bases. The CDR3 sequence is CASSFGGNKETQYF. The CDR3 region has the DNA TGTGCCAGCAGTTTTGGGGGCAACAAAGAGACCCAGTACTTC.

In its sample, this clonotype was seen once. This chain uses TRBV12-3 or TRBV12-4 with TRBJ1-1; 9 bases fit TRBD1. With V trimmed by 5 bases and J by 4 bases, 8 bases remained unmatched. This CDR3 contains 15 residues. The CDR3 loop reads CASSAPGQGFTEAFF. CDR3 DNA sequence: TGTGCCAGCAGTGCTCCGGGACAGGGCTTCACTGAAGCTTTCTTT.

This clonotype was seen repeatedly, ten times or more. The final CDR3 position lacks the conserved phenylalanine or tryptophan, pointing to a likely read error. It is unclear where the CDR3 begins or ends on the DNA, so no DNA is shown, and the CDR3 is as TCRdb lists it. This CDR3 reads CASSSPGRILE. The chain employs TRBV7-3 and TRBJ2-7; the D call in the table, TRBD1, was not verified against the DNA. The CDR3 spans 11 residues, counting both ends. The germline gives CDR1 SGHTA, CDR2 FQGTGA.

At least ten counts were recorded for this clonotype. This chain joins TRBV30 and TRBJ2-7, with D perhaps matching TRBD2 (6 bases). Between the trimmed V and J ends, which lost 2 bases and 6 bases, there was a span of 11 bases. CDR3 length: 12 amino acids. CDR1 is GTSNPN and CDR2 is SVGIG in the germline V gene (reference sequence). The CDR3 region is CAWSSTSLEQYF. As DNA, the CDR3 is TGTGCCTGGAGTTCGACTAGTCTCGAGCAGTACTTC.

This clonotype appeared many times. This chain uses TRBV7-9 with TRBJ2-5; TRBD1 is a possible D gene (8 bases). The CDR3 runs 16 residues. The V gene's germline CDR1 is SEHNR and CDR2 FQNEAQ (reference sequence). V was cut by 5 bases and J by 7 bases, with 23 bases left in between. CDR3 region: CASSLRAGGERGTQYF. The DNA for the CDR3 is TGTGCCAGCAGCCTCAGAGCAGGGGGCGAGCGGGGGACCCAGTACTTC.

This clonotype has ten or more counts. The rearrangement uses TRBV4-3 and TRBJ2-7, with 7 bases that match TRBD2. V shed 0 bases and J 3 bases; nucleotides not matched to a gene: 5. This CDR3 contains 15 residues. Per germline, CDR1 LGHNA and CDR2 YSLEER. CDR3 bases: TGCGCCAGCAGCCAAGATTGGACTAGTCACTACGAGCAGTACTTC. It yields the protein CASSQDWTSHYEQYF.

There are many counts of this clonotype. As DNA, the CDR3 is TGTGCCAGCAGCCTTGACAGCTTCGGCCAGCCCCAGCATTTT. It is translated as CASSLDSFGQPQHF. This chain connects TRBV7-9 to TRBJ1-5; D is perhaps TRBD1 (5 bases). CDR1 and CDR2 (germline): SEHNR, FQNEAQ (reference sequence). V lost 5 bases to trimming and J lost 7 bases, with 15 bases between them. The CDR3 spans 14 residues.

The V call is TRBV11-2, the J call TRBJ2-7; D remains ambiguous. CDR1 and CDR2 (germline): SGHAT, FQNNGV. The V end lost 7 bases, the J end lost 1 base, and 14 bases lay between the germline ends. The CDR3 is 14 residues long. CDR3 residues: CASTQSTVSYEQYF. The CDR3 coding sequence is TGTGCCAGCACCCAAAGTACTGTTTCCTACGAGCAGTACTTC.

This clonotype was observed many times. This chain connects TRBV29-1 to TRBJ1-2; the match to TRBD1 covers 9 bases. The CDR3 runs to 11 residues. Trimming removed 6 bases from V and 4 bases from J; junction bases left unmatched: 0. Germline V gene sequence: CDR1 SQVTM, CDR2 ANQGSEA. The CDR3 sequence is CSVDRGYGYTF. CDR3 in DNA: TGCAGCGTGGACAGGGGCTATGGCTACACCTTC.

This clonotype was observed at least ten times. The genes are TRBV25-1 and TRBJ2-5, with a weak D call TRBD2 (5 bases). The CDR3 is 16 residues long. Germline CDR1 MGHDK, CDR2 SYGVNS. Trimming shortened V by 3 bases and J by 1 base, and 15 bases separated the two germline ends. The CDR3 nucleotides read TGTGCCAGCAGTGAGGGGATAATGGGGAGCCAAGAGACCCAGTACTTC. Its translation is CASSEGIMGSQETQYF.

The V gene is TRBV7-2, the J gene TRBJ1-5; D perhaps matches TRBD1 (5 bases). Trimming removed 7 bases at V and 6 bases at J, with 16 bases between. Germline V gives CDR1 SGHTA, CDR2 FQGNSA. CDR3 length equals 14 residues. The CDR3 spells CASNGGGAAQPQHF. In DNA, the CDR3 is TGTGCCAGCAACGGGGGGGGTGCCGCTCAGCCCCAGCATTTT. The full variable domain, rest sourced from reference TRBV7-2 and TRBJ1-5, is GAGVSQSPSNKVTEKGKDVELRCDPISGHTALYWYRQSLGQGLEFLIYFQGNSAPDKSGLPSDRFSAERTGGSVSTLTIQRTQQEDSAVYLCASNGGGAAQPQHFGDGTRLSIL.

This chain connects TRBV12-3 or TRBV12-4 to TRBJ2-7, with a weak D call TRBD1 (6 bases). The V gene lost 4 bases and the J gene lost 3 bases, with 13 bases spanning the gap. The CDR3 consists of 14 residues. CDR3 residues: CASSSRGFGYEQYF. The CDR3 nucleotides read TGTGCCAGCAGTTCAAGGGGGTTCGGCTACGAGCAGTACTTC.

This clonotype was recorded only once. An end of the junction differs from the germline gene, which may be a read error. The chain links TRBV18 to TRBJ2-7; D uncertain. This CDR3 has 14 amino acids. Germline CDR1 reads KGHSH; CDR2 reads LQKENI. The CDR3 region has the DNA TGTGCCTGCTCACCCCAGGTTAGCTCCTACGAGCAGTACTTC. Translation gives CACSPQVSSYEQYF. The full variable domain, its missing parts supplied by reference TRBV18 and TRBJ2-7, is NAGVMQNPRHLVRRRGQEARLRCSPMKGHSHVYWYRQLPEEGLKFMVYLQKENIIDESGMPKERFSAEFPKEGPSILRIQQVVRGDSAAYFCACSPQVSSYEQYFGPGTRLTVT.

The V call is TRBV18, the J call TRBJ2-7, with 7 bases identical to TRBD1. CDR3 length: 14 residues. CDR1 KGHSH and CDR2 LQKENI come from the germline V gene. V lost 4 bases and J lost 2; bases outside the gene matches: 5. CDR3 sequence: CASSLTGQTYEQYF. The CDR3 DNA reads as TGTGCCAGCTCACTGACGGGACAGACCTACGAGCAGTACTTC.

The V call is TRBV7-9, the J call TRBJ1-6; possible D gene TRBD1, 6 bases. The CDR3 extends over 14 amino acids. Germline CDR1 SEHNR, CDR2 FQNEAQ (reference sequence). Between the trimmed V and J ends, which lost 5 bases and 14 bases, there was a span of 19 bases. CDR3 sequence reads: CASSPGGGPMALHF. The CDR3 nucleotides read TGTGCCAGCAGCCCAGGAGGGGGACCCATGGCCCTCCACTTT.

The genes are TRBV2 and TRBJ1-2; D gene unclear. Germline loops: CDR1 SNHLY, CDR2 FYNNEI. The CDR3 totals 15 residues. The ends were cut back, 5 bases at V and 3 bases at J, with 16 bases in the middle. The CDR3 DNA is TGTGCCAGCAGTCAACCCTCATTGGGCGACTATGGCTACACCTTC. Encoded protein: CASSQPSLGDYGYTF.

At least ten counts were recorded for this clonotype. The rearrangement joins TRBV12-3 or TRBV12-4 to TRBJ2-7; TRBD1 matches 8 bases. Unmatched junction bases numbered 9, after V lost 4 bases and J lost 10 bases. This CDR3 is 13 amino acids long. CDR3 sequence: CASSSNTGGNQYF. CDR3 sequence (DNA): TGTGCCAGCAGTTCCAATACAGGGGGGAATCAGTACTTC.

The sample holds many counts of this clonotype. The chain employs TRBV7-2 and TRBJ2-7; 10 bases agree with TRBD2. V shed 6 bases and J 3 bases; nucleotides not matched to a gene: 5. The CDR3 runs 14 residues. CDR1 and CDR2 from the germline V gene are SGHTA and FQGNSA. CDR3 nucleotides: TGTGCCAGCAGTGGGGGACTAGCGATCTACGAGCAGTACTTC. This codes for CASSGGLAIYEQYF.

This clonotype came up many times. The rearrangement joins TRBV2 to TRBJ2-5; D perhaps matches TRBD2 (5 bases). CDR3 length: 15 amino acids. Deletions cut 2 bases from V and 4 bases from J, with 14 bases between. Germline values: CDR1 SNHLY, CDR2 FYNNEI. The CDR3 is CASSERRAPGETQYF. CDR3 DNA sequence: TGTGCCAGCAGTGAAAGGCGGGCTCCAGGAGAGACCCAGTACTTC.

In its sample, this clonotype was seen many times. CDR3 amino acids: CARKQTWRECYEQYF. The CDR3 DNA sequence: TGTGCCAGAAAACAGACCTGGCGGGAATGCTACGAGCAGTACTTC. This rearrangement joins TRBV6-4 to TRBJ2-7, with a possible D match to TRBD2 (6 bases). This CDR3 is built from 15 residues. Trimming took 9 bases from V and 3 from J, leaving 21 bases between them. Germline CDR1 reads MRHNA; CDR2 reads SNTAGT.

This clonotype has at least ten counts. This rearrangement joins TRBV18 to TRBJ1-2, with a tentative D call TRBD1 (5 bases). V lost 4 bases, J lost 7 bases, and 16 bases lay in between. The V gene's germline CDR1 is KGHSH and CDR2 LQKENI. The CDR3 consists of 14 residues. Here the CDR3 reads CASSHRGERPGYTF. The CDR3 DNA reads as TGTGCCAGCTCACACCGGGGCGAGAGACCTGGCTACACCTTC.

This clonotype was seen a few times. This chain links TRBV4-1 with TRBJ2-7; D might be TRBD1 or TRBD2, each matching 7 bases. Germline CDR1 reads MGHRA; CDR2 reads YSYEKL. CDR3 length: 16 amino acids. The V end lost 2 bases, the J end lost 3 bases, and 17 bases lay between the germline ends. The CDR3 region has the DNA TGCGCCAGCAGCCAACTGACAGGGAGGGGAATCTACGAGCAGTACTTC. It translates to CASSQLTGRGIYEQYF.

This clonotype came up a few times. The CDR3 region is CATHRQGTPYEQYF. DNA of the CDR3: TGTGCCACCCACCGACAGGGAACTCCCTACGAGCAGTACTTC. The genes are TRBV19 and TRBJ2-7, with TRBD1 matching 7 bases. CDR1 and CDR2 (germline): LNHDA, SQIVND (reference sequence). V lost 10 bases and J lost 2; bases outside the gene matches: 11. The CDR3 runs to 14 residues.

This clonotype was counted many times. The chain couples TRBV11-2 to TRBJ1-1, with D unclear. Germline values: CDR1 SGHAT, CDR2 FQNNGV. The CDR3 length is 14 residues. V was trimmed by 3 bases and J by 2 bases, leaving 10 bases between them. CDR3 sequence (DNA): TGTGCCAGCAGCTTTGATTCGGGTAACACTGAAGCTTTCTTT. Translating it yields CASSFDSGNTEAFF.